This T cell receptor (beta chain) was captured by sequencing in a study of monozygotic twins with inflammatory bowel disease. TCRdb reworked the 5' RACE reads into one entry per CDR3 protein, no DNA. The repertoire shows 350,000 to 400,000 distinct CDR3 sequences; the top ten hold around 2.6%. The CDR3 consists of 16 residues. Germline values: CDR1 MNHEY, CDR2 SVGEGT. The V call is TRBV6-2 or TRBV6-3, the J call TRBJ2-1. The sequence was obtained from a human donor with ulcerative colitis or Crohn's disease, or a healthy co-twin of an affected twin (not recorded which). Sequencing was carried out using blood. CDR3 protein: CASSYLVGRGYNEQFF.